Shown below are 25 T cell receptor beta chains from a single sample sequenced in a study of T cells in Graves' hyperthyroidism and ophthalmopathy. RNA transcripts were the template for amplifying TCR beta CDR3 regions. When the TCR CDR3 underwent first-round RT-PCR, the HTBI primer set was used. One entry per CDR3 protein, called by TCRdb with MiXCR from the multiplex PCR reads. This sample has more than 550,000 distinct CDR3 sequences, with 17% found just once. The sequenced sample consisted of blood. All receptors derive from a man aged 50-60 years with Graves' hyperthyroidism.

The chain joins TRBV9 to TRBJ2-1; 11 nucleotides match TRBD2. The CDR3 consists of 17 residues. The germline CDR1 and CDR2 sequences are SGDLS and YYNGEE. J gave up 2 bases and V 0 bases, and 4 bases lay outside the gene matches. The CDR3 DNA follows: TGTGCCAGCAGCGTAGCCTTAGCGGGAGGGGCCTACAATGAGCAGTTCTTC. It yields the protein CASSVALAGGAYNEQFF.

This clonotype was counted between two and nine times. The rearrangement joins TRBV4-2 to TRBJ1-3, with D perhaps TRBD1 (5 bases). The CDR3 runs 15 residues. Germline CDR1 reads LGHNA; CDR2 reads YNFKEQ. Trimming took off 1 base at V and 2 bases at J, with 9 bases between the two ends. CDR3 in amino acids: CASSQGSGTGNTIYF. The CDR3 nucleotides are TGTGCCAGCAGCCAAGGCTCAGGGACTGGAAACACCATATATTTT.

This clonotype was counted at least ten times. The chain is built from TRBV2 and TRBJ1-1, with 7 bases identical to TRBD1. The CDR3 runs to 14 residues. Germline V gene sequence: CDR1 SNHLY, CDR2 FYNNEI. J lost 5 bases, V lost 2 bases, and 5 bases had no gene match. This CDR3 is CASSEWAGGTEAFF. CDR3 nucleotide sequence: TGTGCCAGCAGTGAATGGGCAGGGGGGACTGAAGCTTTCTTT.

This clonotype was found many times. The rearrangement joins TRBV28 to TRBJ2-7, with 11 bases lining up with TRBD2. The CDR3 is 16 residues long. CDR1 MDHEN and CDR2 SYDVKM come from the germline V gene. With V trimmed by 2 bases and J by 2 bases, 5 bases remained unmatched. The CDR3 bases are TGTGCCAGCAGTTTAAGGGGACTAGCGGACCCCTACGAGCAGTACTTC. Its protein is CASSLRGLADPYEQYF.

Many counts were recorded for this clonotype. This chain uses TRBV5-1 with TRBJ2-7; the D gene is possibly TRBD1 (8 bases). CDR1 is SGHRS and CDR2 is YFSETQ in the germline V gene. The CDR3 totals 16 residues. Trimming stripped 2 bases from V and 1 base from J, with 16 bases between. DNA for the CDR3: TGCGCCAGCAGCTTAGAGCGGGACAGGTTTTCCTACGAGCAGTACTTC. Protein sequence: CASSLERDRFSYEQYF.

This clonotype was seen many times. This chain uses TRBV24-1 with TRBJ1-5, with TRBD1 matching 8 bases. The CDR3 runs to 16 residues. The V segment lost 3 bases and the J segment 5 bases; nucleotides outside the gene matches: 8. CDR1 and CDR2 from the germline V gene are KGHDR and SFDVKD. CDR3 coding DNA: TGTGCCACCAGTGATCCCCGGACAGGGCTTTATCAGCCCCAGCATTTT. Translating it yields CATSDPRTGLYQPQHF.

This chain joins TRBV7-2 and TRBJ2-7, with 10 bases aligning to TRBD1. This CDR3 comprises 15 residues. Germline loops: CDR1 SGHTA, CDR2 FQGNSA. The J segment lost 3 bases and the V segment lost 5 bases, leaving 7 bases of the junction unmatched. The chain's CDR3 is CASSDRRTGGYEQYF. The CDR3 coding sequence is TGTGCCAGCAGCGACCGTAGGACAGGGGGCTACGAGCAGTACTTC.

This clonotype has ten or more counts. The chain has TRBV7-2 and TRBJ2-2; D not resolved. The V gene lost 1 base and the J gene lost 0 bases, with 9 bases spanning the gap. The CDR3 has 16 residues. The germline V gene has CDR1 SGHTA and CDR2 FQGNSA. The CDR3 sequence: CASSLEVLANTGELFF. The CDR3 DNA is TGTGCCAGCAGCTTAGAGGTCCTCGCGAACACCGGGGAGCTGTTTTTT. Filled out from reference TRBV7-2 and TRBJ2-2, the complete variable domain reads GAGVSQSPSNKVTEKGKDVELRCDPISGHTALYWYRQSLGQGLEFLIYFQGNSAPDKSGLPSDRFSAERTGGSVSTLTIQRTQQEDSAVYLCASSLEVLANTGELFFGEGSRLTVL.

The CDR3 loop is CASSLYNTNTEAFF. CDR3 bases: TGCGCCAGCAGCTTGTATAACACTAACACTGAAGCTTTCTTT. This sequence joins TRBV5-1 and TRBJ1-1; D is undetermined. The germline gives CDR1 SGHRS, CDR2 YFSETQ. This CDR3 is built from 14 residues. Trimming took 1 base from V and 2 from J, leaving 9 bases between them.

The sample holds a few counts of this clonotype. The chain couples TRBV16 to TRBJ1-4, with D maybe TRBD1 (5 bases). This CDR3 contains 15 residues. Trimming pared 0 bases from V and 1 base from J, leaving 6 bases between. The germline gives CDR1 KGHSY, CDR2 FQNENV. The chain's CDR3 is CASSQSGVTNEKLFF. The CDR3 region has the DNA TGTGCCAGCAGCCAATCGGGGGTAACTAATGAAAAACTGTTTTTT.

This clonotype was counted a few times. With a much larger clone just one base away, this may be a read error. This chain uses TRBV12-3 or TRBV12-4 with TRBJ1-4, with TRBD1 matching 7 bases. V was clipped by 6 bases and J by 7 bases; unmatched bases: 8. The CDR3 totals 14 residues. The CDR3 region has the DNA TGTGCCAGCAGGCTACAGGGGCCTAGTGAAAAACTGTTTTTT. Its protein product is CASRLQGPSEKLFF.

The CDR3 region is CASSLSGARETQYF. Written as DNA, the CDR3 is TGTGCCAGCAGCTTAAGTGGGGCGCGGGAGACCCAGTACTTC. This chain uses TRBV7-2 with TRBJ2-5; TRBD1 might be the D (5 bases). CDR1 and CDR2 (germline): SGHTA, FQGNSA. The CDR3 contains 14 residues. V lost 2 bases to trimming and J lost 5 bases, with 12 bases between them.

This clonotype has only a few counts. The chain has TRBV30 and TRBJ2-7, with 16 bases matching TRBD2. CDR3 length: 15 residues. V lost 5 bases, J lost 6 bases, and 7 bases stayed unmatched. The germline V gene encodes CDR1 GTSNPN and CDR2 SVGIG (reference sequence). CDR3 amino acids: CAWWGTSGRAGEQYF. The CDR3 DNA sequence: TGTGCCTGGTGGGGGACTAGCGGGAGGGCCGGCGAGCAGTACTTC.

The chain uses TRBV6-1 and TRBJ2-1; D not certain. The CDR3 contains 12 residues. Germline lookup yields CDR1 MNHNS and CDR2 SASEGT. V dropped 5 bases and J dropped 7 bases, with 9 bases sitting between them. CDR3 amino acids: CASSYDLNEQFF. Written as DNA, the CDR3 is TGTGCCAGCAGTTATGACTTGAATGAGCAGTTCTTC.

This clonotype was observed at least ten times. The rearrangement joins TRBV10-2 to TRBJ2-7; D uncertain. CDR1 is WSHSY and CDR2 is SAAADI in the germline V gene. V was shortened by 4 bases and J by 2 bases, with 3 bases between the two germline ends. There are 11 residues in the CDR3. CDR3 nucleotide sequence: TGCGCCAGCAGTGTGGCCTACGAGCAGTACTTC. Translation gives CASSVAYEQYF.

This clonotype was seen repeatedly, ten times or more. J is TRBJ1-1 and V is TRBV7-9; 7 bases match TRBD1. V was pared by 7 bases and J by 4 bases, with 6 bases of the junction left unmatched. The CDR3 has 13 residues. Germline CDR1 is SEHNR and CDR2 is FQNEAQ (reference sequence). Here the CDR3 reads CASTYRGVTEAFF. CDR3 in DNA: TGTGCCAGCACTTACAGGGGCGTCACTGAAGCTTTCTTT.

Only a few counts were recorded for this clonotype. The chain joins TRBV29-1 to TRBJ2-1; TRBD1 aligns across 9 bases. The trim removed 7 bases at V and 7 bases at J, leaving 8 bases unmatched. The CDR3 is made up of 13 amino acids. In germline, CDR1 is SQVTM, CDR2 ANQGSEA. The CDR3 DNA reads TGCAGCGCTCACAGGGGGCTTTTTAATGAGCAGTTCTTC. Translation gives CSAHRGLFNEQFF.

V and J are TRBV9 and TRBJ1-1; a possible D gene is TRBD1 (5 bases). Trimming stripped 3 bases from V and 0 bases from J, with 9 bases between. From germline, CDR1 is SGDLS and CDR2 YYNGEE. The CDR3 is 14 residues long. The CDR3 protein is CASSEEGMNTEAFF. The CDR3 DNA follows: TGTGCCAGCAGCGAAGAGGGGATGAACACTGAAGCTTTCTTT. Drawing the rest from reference TRBV9 and TRBJ1-1, the complete variable domain is DSGVTQTPKHLITATGQRVTLRCSPRSGDLSVYWYQQSLDQGLQFLIQYYNGEERAKGNILERFSAQQFPDLHSELNLSSLELGDSALYFCASSEEGMNTEAFFGQGTRLTVV.

This clonotype was counted between two and nine times. This chain uses TRBV28 with TRBJ1-4, with D tentatively TRBD1 (6 bases). Germline V gene data show CDR1 as MDHEN and CDR2 as SYDVKM. The CDR3 length is 14 residues. The germline V and J ends were trimmed by 5 bases and 7 bases, with 14 bases remaining between them. The CDR3 sequence is CASSGTPRAEKLFF. The CDR3, as DNA: TGTGCCAGCAGTGGGACACCCCGAGCTGAAAAACTGTTTTTT.

The chain links TRBV6-1 to TRBJ1-2, with D perhaps matching TRBD1 (6 bases). CDR1 is MNHNS, CDR2 SASEGT, per germline. The CDR3 extends over 17 amino acids. V gave up 7 bases and J gave up 5 bases, with 26 bases separating them. DNA for the CDR3: TGTGCCAGCAACTATATGCCCGGGACACCTCGGGGGTATGGCTACACCTTC. Translating it yields CASNYMPGTPRGYGYTF.

This clonotype was seen only a few times. The V and J genes are TRBV6-2 or TRBV6-3 and TRBJ2-6; 10 bases match TRBD1. V lost 4 bases to trimming and J lost 4 bases; unmatched junction nucleotides: 10. This CDR3 spans 18 amino acids. In germline, CDR1 is MNHEY, CDR2 SVGEGT. The CDR3 DNA reads as TGTGCCAGCAGTTTCTGGCCGGGACAGGGGACCGGGGCCAACGTCCTGACTTTC. This codes for CASSFWPGQGTGANVLTF.

The rearrangement links TRBV4-1 to TRBJ1-1, with a tentative D call TRBD1 (5 bases). V was shortened by 0 bases and J by 9 bases, with 11 bases between the two germline ends. This CDR3 is built from 13 residues. Germline loops: CDR1 MGHRA, CDR2 YSYEKL. The CDR3 region has the DNA TGCGCCAGCAGCCAAGAGGGACCGGGTAAAGCTTTCTTT. It is translated as CASSQEGPGKAFF.

This clonotype has a count of ten or more. The rearrangement uses TRBV3-1 and TRBJ1-3; D is unresolved. Trimming cost V 7 bases and J 0 bases, with 4 bases left between them. The CDR3 has 12 amino acids. Germline V gene lookup returns CDR1 LGHDT and CDR2 YNNKEL (reference sequence). The CDR3 DNA sequence: TGTGCCAGCACAGGCTCTGGAAACACCATATATTTT. It encodes CASTGSGNTIYF.

V is TRBV16 and J is TRBJ2-7; 7 bases line up with TRBD2. Losses at the gene ends were 4 bases for V and 4 bases for J; bases not matched to a gene: 10. Germline CDR1 KGHSY, CDR2 FQNENV. CDR3 length equals 15 residues. CDR3 sequence reads: CASSPRGGHGYEQYF. In DNA, the CDR3 is TGTGCCAGCAGCCCCCGGGGAGGGCACGGGTACGAGCAGTACTTC.

This clonotype appeared a few times. This chain uses TRBV29-1 with TRBJ2-3; TRBD2 agrees at 12 bases. CDR3 length: 14 residues. With V trimmed by 2 bases and J by 7 bases, 4 bases remained unmatched. Germline CDR1 reads SQVTM; CDR2 reads ANQGSEA. This CDR3 reads CSVELAGGPNTQYF. In nucleotides, the CDR3 is TGCAGCGTTGAACTAGCGGGAGGGCCCAATACGCAGTATTTT.